This T cell receptor (beta chain) is from a study of blood T cell repertoires in COVID-19. The CDR3 runs 13 residues. CDR1 is MNHEY and CDR2 is SMNVEV in the germline V gene (reference sequence). Sequencing used immunoSEQ multiplex PCR; TCRdb keeps in-frame clones, though not all of them. The sample records fewer than 200,000 clones, roughly 78% being singletons. Those enrolled in Seattle joined during active infection and were followed longitudinally afterward. This clone was seen a single time. Sequence at one end of the junction differs from germline and may be a read error. The TCR was taken from a woman aged 55-69 years with COVID-19, enrolled during active disease. The sequenced material came from peripheral blood. This chain links TRBV27 with TRBJ2-3; D is perhaps TRBD1 (5 bases). The CDR3 loop reads CTSREQLTDTQYF. CDR3 coding DNA: TGTACCAGCAGGGAACAGCTCACAGATACGCAGTATTTT.